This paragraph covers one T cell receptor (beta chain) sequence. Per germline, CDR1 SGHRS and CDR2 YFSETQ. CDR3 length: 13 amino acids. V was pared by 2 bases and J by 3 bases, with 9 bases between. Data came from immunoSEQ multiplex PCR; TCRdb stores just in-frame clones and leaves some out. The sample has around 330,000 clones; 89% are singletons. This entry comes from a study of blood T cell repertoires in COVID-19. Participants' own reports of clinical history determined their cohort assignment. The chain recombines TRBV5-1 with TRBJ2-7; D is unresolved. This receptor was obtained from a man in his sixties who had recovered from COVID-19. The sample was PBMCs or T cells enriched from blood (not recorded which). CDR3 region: CASSFTENYEQYF. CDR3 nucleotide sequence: TGCGCCAGCAGCTTCACAGAAAACTACGAGCAGTACTTC. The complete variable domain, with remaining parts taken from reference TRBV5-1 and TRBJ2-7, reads KAGVTQTPRYLIKTRGQQVTLSCSPISGHRSVSWYQQTPGQGLQFLFEYFSETQRNKGNFPGRFSGRQFSNSRSEMNVSTLELGDSALYLCASSFTENYEQYFGPGTRLTVT.